The clone carrying this T cell receptor (beta chain) has only a few counts. As yet, its antigen is unknown. This CDR3 is 11 amino acids long. V lost 7 bases, J lost 6 bases, and 8 bases lay in between. In germline, CDR1 is MNHNS, CDR2 SASEGT. These data come from a study of OX40 agonist ivuxolimab in advanced cancers. For the study at large: Partial responses were achieved by three patients: one hepatocellular carcinoma, two cutaneous melanoma. Broader study findings: Clonal expansion was seen in CD4+ and CD8+ blood T cells by week 6 at 0.1 to 3.0 mg/kg. Still undetermined is the antigen specificity of the expanded peripheral T cells. Certain nonresponders likewise exhibited a low normalized T-cell clonal expansion.

Generated by immunoSEQ multiplex PCR, the TCRdb table keeps only in-frame clones and is missing some. The data show approximately 70,000 clones, 83% seen once. This sequence originates from an adult with an advanced solid tumor such as melanoma, head and neck, liver or kidney cancer. This specimen consisted of CD4+ or CD8+ T cells sorted from blood, obtained in a trial of the OX40 agonist ivuxolimab. The chain has TRBV6-1 and TRBJ2-3; no reliable D call. CDR3: CASTVLDTQYF. In nucleotides, the CDR3 is TGTGCCAGCACGGTCCTTGATACGCAGTATTTT.